The 14 T cell receptor beta chains presented below share a single source sample, sequenced in a study of OX40 agonist ivuxolimab in advanced cancers. TCRdb's copy holds only in-frame clones and misses some; the assay was immunoSEQ multiplex PCR. The repertoire includes 60,000 or so clones, 65% to 90% of them detected once, and 0.88% sits in the top ten. Here the sequenced sample was CD4+ or CD8+ T cells sorted from blood, taken in a trial of the OX40 agonist ivuxolimab. The source of these receptors is an adult with an advanced solid tumor such as melanoma, head and neck, liver or kidney cancer.

The chain is built from TRBV28 and TRBJ1-5; D call uncertain. The CDR3 consists of 14 residues. The V end lost 7 bases, the J end lost 5 bases, and 15 bases lay between the germline ends. Germline loops: CDR1 MDHEN, CDR2 SYDVKM. DNA of the CDR3: TGTGCCAGCAAATTGAGTCGGTCGGATCAGCCCCAGCATTTT. Encoded protein: CASKLSRSDQPQHF.

The rearrangement joins TRBV2 to TRBJ1-4; D is perhaps TRBD1 (6 bases). The V gene lost 2 bases and the J gene lost 7 bases, with 8 bases spanning the gap. Germline V CDR1 and CDR2: SNHLY, FYNNEI. CDR3 length: 13 amino acids. CDR3: CASSERGAEKLFF. CDR3 in DNA: TGTGCCAGCAGTGAACGGGGGGCTGAAAAACTGTTTTTT.

The chain carries TRBV5-3 and TRBJ1-4, with D perhaps TRBD1 (5 bases). TRBV5-3 is noted as an ORF with a role that remains uncertain. The CDR3 loop spans 16 amino acids. The germline V and J ends were trimmed by 4 bases and 4 bases, with 17 bases remaining between them. CDR3 in DNA: TGTGCCAGAAGCCGGATTAGGGACCCATATAATGAAAAACTGTTTTTT. It translates to CARSRIRDPYNEKLFF.

This chain links TRBV19 with TRBJ1-2; D is unclear. CDR1 and CDR2 (germline): LNHDA, SQIVND (reference sequence). CDR3 length: 12 residues. The CDR3 sequence: CLSWSLGYGYTF. The CDR3 DNA follows: TGTTTATCTTGGTCCTTGGGCTATGGCTACACCTTC. Using reference TRBV19 and TRBJ1-2 for the parts outside the CDR3, the full variable domain is DGGITQSPKYLFRKEGQNVTLSCEQNLNHDAMYWYRQDPGQGLRLIYYSQIVNDFQKGDIAEGYSVSREKKESFPLTVTSAQKNPTAFYLCLSWSLGYGYTFGSGTRLTVV.

The chain combines TRBV25-1 with TRBJ2-5; 8 bases are a match to TRBD1. This CDR3 is built from 15 residues. The germline CDR1 and CDR2 sequences are MGHDK and SYGVNS. The junction had 5 bases not matched to a gene; V was cut back by 1 base and J by 4 bases. The CDR3 is CASSELWTGRETQYF. The CDR3 DNA sequence: TGTGCCAGCAGTGAATTGTGGACAGGGCGAGAGACCCAGTACTTC. Full variable domain (missing parts from reference TRBV25-1 and TRBJ2-5): EADIYQTPRYLVIGTGKKITLECSQTMGHDKMYWYQQDPGMELHLIHYSYGVNSTEKGDLSSESTVSRIRTEHFPLTLESARPSHTSQYLCASSELWTGRETQYFGPGTRLLVL.

CDR3 region: CASSPRQASQPQHF. The CDR3 DNA follows: TGTGCCAGCAGTCCGCGCCAAGCTAGTCAGCCCCAGCATTTT. The chain links TRBV2 to TRBJ1-5; D gene uncertain. Germline V gene lookup returns CDR1 SNHLY and CDR2 FYNNEI. This CDR3 comprises 14 residues. Trimming removed 5 bases from V and 6 bases from J, with 14 bases in between.

The chain has TRBV5-5 and TRBJ2-5; perhaps D is TRBD1 or TRBD2 (5 bases each). Germline values: CDR1 SGHKS, CDR2 YYEKEE (reference sequence). Trimming pared 3 bases from V and 5 bases from J, leaving 26 bases between. This CDR3 is built from 18 residues. CDR3 amino acids: CASSYPATASGGTETQYF. The CDR3 DNA follows: TGTGCCAGCAGCTACCCCGCGACGGCCAGCGGTGGGACGGAGACCCAGTACTTC. Drawing the rest from reference TRBV5-5 and TRBJ2-5, the complete variable domain is DAGVTQSPTHLIKTRGQQVTLRCSPISGHKSVSWYQQVLGQGPQFIFQYYEKEERGRGNFPDRFSARQFPNYSSELNVNALLLGDSALYLCASSYPATASGGTETQYFGPGTRLLVL.

This clone was observed a single time. This chain connects TRBV23-1 to TRBJ1-6; 7 bases align to TRBD1. TRBV23-1 is treated as an ORF (open reading frame) with a function not yet certain. The J segment lost 0 bases and the V segment lost 3 bases, leaving 14 bases of the junction unmatched. CDR3 length: 20 amino acids. The CDR3 here is CASSQEGQAESSSYNSPLHF. CDR3 DNA sequence: TGCGCCAGCAGTCAGGAAGGACAGGCGGAATCGAGCTCCTATAATTCACCCCTCCACTTT.

The rearrangement uses TRBV9 and TRBJ2-1; D is uncertain. Germline V gives CDR1 SGDLS, CDR2 YYNGEE. This CDR3 spans 16 amino acids. The V gene lost 0 bases and the J gene lost 0 bases, with 10 bases spanning the gap. The CDR3 here is CASSVGVALSYNEQFF. The CDR3 coding sequence is TGTGCCAGCAGCGTAGGCGTGGCCCTCTCCTACAATGAGCAGTTCTTC.

This clone has a single count. V and J are TRBV14 and TRBJ2-1, with D possibly matching TRBD1 (6 bases). Germline lookup yields CDR1 SGHDN and CDR2 FVKESK. Trimming removed 1 base from V and 6 bases from J, with 16 bases in between. This CDR3 has 16 residues. CDR3 amino acids: CASSQVQGLRTNEQFF. The CDR3 coding sequence is TGTGCCAGCAGCCAAGTCCAGGGGCTAAGAACCAATGAGCAGTTCTTC.

The DNA of the CDR3 is TGCGCCAGCAGCTTGGAGGGGACAGGTTCATTGGTCAATGAGCAGTTCTTC. Translation gives CASSLEGTGSLVNEQFF. The genes are TRBV5-1 and TRBJ2-1; TRBD1 matches at 8 bases. The CDR3 runs to 17 residues. Germline lookup yields CDR1 SGHRS and CDR2 YFSETQ. Unmatched junction bases numbered 11, after V lost 0 bases and J lost 6 bases.

This clone was found once. The chain has TRBV10-3 and TRBJ2-1; D is unresolved. The CDR3 extends over 15 amino acids. CDR1 and CDR2 (germline): ENHRY, SYGVKD. The ends were cut back, 6 bases at V and 9 bases at J, with 21 bases in the middle. CDR3 DNA: TGTGCCATCAGCGATTCCCTTAACCTACCGGGTGAGCAGTTCTTC. Translating gives CAISDSLNLPGEQFF.

The V call is TRBV5-1, the J call TRBJ1-1; TRBD1 matches 7 bases. The CDR3 is 14 residues long. After removal of 3 bases from V and 3 bases from J, the junction contained 5 bases not matched to a gene. From germline, CDR1 is SGHRS and CDR2 YFSETQ. CDR3 sequence (DNA): TGCGCCAGCAGCTACCAACAGGGGTACACTGAAGCTTTCTTT. It encodes CASSYQQGYTEAFF.

The rearrangement links TRBV9 to TRBJ2-5; D remains unclear. V dropped 0 bases and J dropped 7 bases, with 10 bases sitting between them. The CDR3 length is 13 residues. Per germline, CDR1 SGDLS and CDR2 YYNGEE. The CDR3 sequence: CASSVGQIGTQYF. The DNA of the CDR3 is TGTGCCAGCAGCGTAGGGCAAATAGGGACCCAGTACTTC.